The 8 T cell receptor beta chains presented below share a single source sample, sequenced in a study of T cells in Graves' hyperthyroidism and ophthalmopathy. The investigators amplified TCR beta CDR3 regions from RNA transcripts. With the HTBI primer set, the TCR CDR3 went through a first round of RT-PCR. MiXCR was run by TCRdb on the multiplex PCR reads, yielding one entry per CDR3 protein. The sample lists around 420,000 distinct CDR3 sequences, around 16% occurring once. Source material: blood. The source of these receptors is a woman aged 18-30 years with Graves' hyperthyroidism.

A few counts support this clonotype. The J gene is TRBJ2-3, the V gene TRBV10-3; tentatively, D is TRBD2 (6 bases). The ends were cut back, 6 bases at V and 3 bases at J, with 13 bases in the middle. This CDR3 contains 14 residues. Germline V gene data show CDR1 as ENHRY and CDR2 as SYGVKD. Written as DNA, the CDR3 is TGTGCCATCAGCCGGGACTTCAGTACAGATACGCAGTATTTT. Its translation: CAISRDFSTDTQYF.

The DNA of the CDR3 is TGTGCCAGCAGTGATCGACAGGGGGCGAACACCGGGGAGCTGTTTTTT. This codes for CASSDRQGANTGELFF. The rearrangement uses TRBV6-1 and TRBJ2-2; 9 bases fit TRBD1. The CDR3 is 16 amino acids. V lost 3 bases, J lost 0 bases, and 2 bases stayed unmatched. Germline lookup yields CDR1 MNHNS and CDR2 SASEGT.

The chain links TRBV3-1 to TRBJ2-2; the match to TRBD2 covers 8 bases. CDR3 length: 14 amino acids. The junction had 6 bases not matched to a gene; V was cut back by 4 bases and J by 8 bases. Germline CDR1 is LGHDT and CDR2 is YNNKEL (reference sequence). CDR3 in DNA: TGTGCCAGCAGCCCAGGGGTAGCGGGGGGGGAGCTGTTTTTT. This translates into CASSPGVAGGELFF.

This clonotype was seen repeatedly, ten times or more. The chain has TRBV28 and TRBJ1-1; D is unclear. This CDR3 region has 15 residues. The germline V gene encodes CDR1 MDHEN and CDR2 SYDVKM. Trimming shortened V by 5 bases and J by 4 bases, and 17 bases separated the two germline ends. CDR3 residues: CASSLLLGSGTEAFF. In DNA form, the CDR3 reads TGTGCCAGCAGTCTACTCCTGGGGAGTGGCACTGAAGCTTTCTTT.

The gene calls are TRBV19 and TRBJ1-2; D ambiguous. The CDR3 covers 13 residues. V was trimmed by 3 bases and J by 7 bases, leaving 12 bases between them. Germline values: CDR1 LNHDA, CDR2 SQIVND (reference sequence). CDR3 sequence (DNA): TGTGCCAGTAGTATTCAAACAGCATCTGGCTACACCTTC. Its protein product is CASSIQTASGYTF.

With respect to this clonotype: The junction does not match germline at one end; this may be a read error. The chain has TRBV5-8 and TRBJ2-4, with 7 bases fitting TRBD2. The DNA end favors TRBJ2-5, so the J call may be wrong. Germline CDR1 and CDR2: SGHTS and YDEGEE. The CDR3 loop spans 16 amino acids. Written as DNA, the CDR3 is TGTGCCAGCAGCTTGGGGGGGGGTATTTACCAAAAGACCCAGTACTTC. The encoded protein is CASSLGGGIYQKTQYF.

The sample holds many counts of this clonotype. The gene calls are TRBV29-1 and TRBJ1-1; no definite D call. In germline, CDR1 is SQVTM, CDR2 ANQGSEA. Deletions cut 4 bases from V and 4 bases from J, with 10 bases between. The CDR3 totals 12 residues. The CDR3 region has the DNA TGCAGCGTTGTCAAGGGTAGCACTGAAGCTTTCTTT. It translates to CSVVKGSTEAFF.

V is TRBV28 and J is TRBJ2-2, with D perhaps matching TRBD2 (5 bases). Germline V gene data show CDR1 as MDHEN and CDR2 as SYDVKM. The CDR3 is 15 amino acids. V was cut by 6 bases and J by 1 base, with 12 bases left in between. DNA for the CDR3: TGTGCCAGCAGCCTGTCGGGATGGAACACCGGGGAGCTGTTTTTT. Protein sequence: CASSLSGWNTGELFF.